The sequence of this T cell receptor (beta chain) was determined in a study of blood T cell repertoires in COVID-19. For the study at large: PBMCs, B-cell-depleted T cells, or T cells provided the cDNA or gDNA that made up the material.

This CDR3 is 15 amino acids long. Germline-derived CDR1 and CDR2 are MNHEY and SVGAGI. The V end lost 6 bases, the J end lost 1 base, and 14 bases lay between the germline ends. The repertoire was sequenced with immunoSEQ multiplex PCR; TCRdb's copy has only in-frame clones and lacks some. The data show about 160,000 clones, roughly 89% seen once. Seattle enrolled patients during active infection and tracked them longitudinally. The chain couples TRBV6-5 to TRBJ2-3; possible D gene TRBD2, 6 bases. Sequencing was done on a sample of peripheral blood. The TCR comes from a woman in her 70s with COVID-19, enrolled during active disease. The CDR3 coding sequence is TGTGCCAGCAGGCCAGGGAGGTTGGGCACAGATACGCAGTATTTT. It translates to CASRPGRLGTDTQYF.